These T cell receptor beta chains were read from a single sample in a study of spatial heterogeneity in lung cancer. One entry per CDR3 protein, called by TCRdb with MiXCR from the 5' RACE reads. The data contain 10,000 to 11,000 distinct CDR3 sequences, 6.1% of them singletons. Here the sequenced sample was normal lung tissue next to the tumor, taken at surgery. These receptors were obtained from a male donor with early-stage non-small cell lung cancer. Each CDR3 is given with its conserved first and last residue. The order of the fields is J gene, clone size, D gene, V gene, CDR3 protein, CDR3 DNA. The D gene is left open where the match is weak. Not all rows give a size; the values are once, few, many and, for expanded clones, a class.

j_call: TRBJ1-2
clone_size: many
d_call: .
v_call: TRBV20-1
cdr3_aa: CSARDGRYGYTF
cdr3_nt: TGCAGTGCTAGAGATGGACGTTATGGCTACACCTTC

j_call: TRBJ2-2
clone_size: many
d_call: TRBD1
v_call: TRBV12-3/TRBV12-4
cdr3_aa: CASSSGTGSSGELFF
cdr3_nt: TGTGCCAGCAGCTCCGGGACAGGGAGTTCCGGGGAGCTGTTTTTT

j_call: TRBJ2-7
clone_size: many
d_call: TRBD2
v_call: TRBV30
cdr3_aa: CAWSYSGGSALLEQYF
cdr3_nt: TGTGCCTGGAGTTACTCGGGGGGGAGCGCACTACTCGAGCAGTACTTC

j_call: TRBJ1-1
clone_size: many
d_call: .
v_call: TRBV11-3
cdr3_aa: CASSKGVGENTEAFF
cdr3_nt: TGTGCCAGCAGCAAAGGGGTTGGGGAGAACACTGAAGCTTTCTTT

j_call: TRBJ2-1
clone_size: few
d_call: .
v_call: TRBV20-1
cdr3_aa: CSASPDLNEQFF
cdr3_nt: TGCAGTGCTTCCCCCGATCTCAATGAGCAGTTCTTC

j_call: TRBJ2-1
clone_size: .
d_call: .
v_call: TRBV7-2
cdr3_aa: CASSVHPGLHQFF
cdr3_nt: TGTGCCAGCAGCGTACACCCGGGACTTCATCAGTTCTTC

j_call: TRBJ2-1
clone_size: many
d_call: .
v_call: TRBV18
cdr3_aa: CASSPRSGDRYNEQFF
cdr3_nt: TGTGCCAGCTCCCCGCGTTCCGGGGATCGTTACAATGAGCAGTTCTTC

j_call: TRBJ1-1
clone_size: many
d_call: .
v_call: TRBV21-1
cdr3_aa: CASSAGRGQGIINTEAFF
cdr3_nt: TGTGCCAGCAGCGCCGGGAGAGGACAGGGAATCATAAACACTGAAGCTTTCTTT

j_call: TRBJ2-1
clone_size: many
d_call: TRBD2
v_call: TRBV30
cdr3_aa: CAWRGLGKGFF
cdr3_nt: TGTGCCTGGAGGGGACTAGGGAAAGGGTTCTTC

j_call: TRBJ2-7
clone_size: many
d_call: TRBD2
v_call: TRBV27
cdr3_aa: CASSFRTSETYEQYF
cdr3_nt: TGTGCCAGCAGTTTTAGGACTAGCGAGACCTACGAGCAGTACTTC

j_call: TRBJ2-1
clone_size: many
d_call: TRBD2
v_call: TRBV3-1
cdr3_aa: CASSPLAGGFRNEQFF
cdr3_nt: TGTGCCAGCAGCCCGTTAGCGGGGGGGTTCCGCAATGAGCAGTTCTTC

j_call: TRBJ2-5
clone_size: many
d_call: .
v_call: TRBV2
cdr3_aa: CASSPDYLQETQYF
cdr3_nt: TGTGCCAGCAGTCCCGACTACCTACAAGAGACCCAGTACTTC

j_call: TRBJ1-2
clone_size: many
d_call: .
v_call: TRBV7-9
cdr3_aa: CASSLATGSTVSYGYTF
cdr3_nt: TGTGCCAGCAGCTTAGCAACCGGGTCGACAGTCTCCTATGGCTACACCTTC

j_call: TRBJ1-4
clone_size: many
d_call: .
v_call: TRBV28
cdr3_aa: CASRPWGKGLDEKLFF
cdr3_nt: TGTGCCAGCAGGCCCTGGGGAAAGGGACTGGATGAAAAACTGTTTTTT

j_call: TRBJ2-7
clone_size: .
d_call: .
v_call: TRBV7-2
cdr3_aa: CASSGGRGVYEQYF
cdr3_nt: TGTGCCAGCAGCGGGGGCCGCGGAGTCTACGAGCAGTACTTC

j_call: TRBJ1-3
clone_size: many
d_call: .
v_call: TRBV7-6
cdr3_aa: CASRGGSGNTIYF
cdr3_nt: TGTGCCAGCAGGGGAGGCTCTGGAAACACCATATATTTT

j_call: TRBJ1-5
clone_size: many
d_call: .
v_call: TRBV20-1
cdr3_aa: CSAPTSDQPQHF
cdr3_nt: TGCAGTGCTCCTACGTCCGATCAGCCCCAGCATTTT

j_call: TRBJ1-5
clone_size: few
d_call: .
v_call: TRBV12-3/TRBV12-4
cdr3_aa: CASRLDSTPQHF
cdr3_nt: TGTGCCAGCAGACTGGACTCCACGCCCCAGCATTTT

j_call: TRBJ2-5
clone_size: many
d_call: .
v_call: TRBV12-3/TRBV12-4
cdr3_aa: CASSSGLSGETQYF
cdr3_nt: TGTGCCAGCAGTTCGGGACTCAGCGGTGAGACCCAGTACTTC

j_call: TRBJ2-1
clone_size: .
d_call: .
v_call: TRBV7-2
cdr3_aa: CASSLAPSNEQFF
cdr3_nt: TGTGCCAGCAGCTTAGCCCCGAGCAATGAGCAGTTCTTC

j_call: TRBJ1-2
clone_size: many
d_call: .
v_call: TRBV5-1
cdr3_aa: CASSLGSGDDGYTF
cdr3_nt: TGCGCCAGCAGCTTGGGTTCAGGGGATGATGGCTACACCTTC

j_call: TRBJ1-4
clone_size: many
d_call: TRBD1
v_call: TRBV28
cdr3_aa: CASKAAGTVIEKLFF
cdr3_nt: TGTGCCAGCAAAGCAGCCGGGACAGTGATTGAAAAACTGTTTTTT

j_call: TRBJ1-2
clone_size: many
d_call: .
v_call: TRBV12-3/TRBV12-4
cdr3_aa: CASSPGPFGYTF
cdr3_nt: TGTGCCAGCAGTCCCGGCCCGTTTGGCTACACCTTC

j_call: TRBJ2-2
clone_size: .
d_call: .
v_call: TRBV29-1
cdr3_aa: CSVVQENTGELFF
cdr3_nt: TGCAGCGTTGTACAGGAGAACACCGGGGAGCTGTTTTTT

j_call: TRBJ2-2
clone_size: many
d_call: TRBD2
v_call: TRBV29-1
cdr3_aa: CSVIAGNTGELFF
cdr3_nt: TGCAGCGTTATAGCGGGGAACACCGGGGAGCTGTTTTTT

j_call: TRBJ2-6
clone_size: .
d_call: .
v_call: TRBV12-3/TRBV12-4
cdr3_aa: CASSGSAHSGANVLTF
cdr3_nt: TGTGCCAGCTCGGGCAGCGCCCACTCTGGGGCCAACGTCCTGACTTTC

j_call: TRBJ2-5
clone_size: .
d_call: TRBD1
v_call: TRBV2
cdr3_aa: CASSLDRERTQYF
cdr3_nt: TGTGCCAGCAGCCTGGACAGGGAGAGGACCCAGTACTTC